This T cell receptor beta chain was captured in a study of blood T cell repertoires in COVID-19. At the level of the study: COVID-19 samples collected from the United States, Italy and Spain covered acute and convalescent phases. In each case, the material was cDNA or gDNA derived from T cells, B-cell-depleted T cells, or PBMCs.

The authors' processing: Amplification of reference gene primers provided the estimated nucleated cell counts. TCRdb's copy holds only in-frame clones and misses some; the assay was immunoSEQ multiplex PCR. The DNA was the basis for D and trimming; V, J and clone size are from that table. The table records under 200,000 clones, 84% of them present only once. The CDR3 is 15 residues long. V was pared by 0 bases and J by 1 base, with 9 bases between. Germline CDR1 and CDR2: MNHEY and SVGAGI. The chain uses TRBV6-5 and TRBJ1-1; D call uncertain. This clonotype was sampled from a man between 18 and 29 years old with active or convalescent COVID-19. Sequenced material: peripheral blood. This chain's CDR3 is CASSYSRASNTEAFF. In DNA, the CDR3 is TGTGCCAGCAGTTACTCGCGGGCGTCGAACACTGAAGCTTTCTTT.